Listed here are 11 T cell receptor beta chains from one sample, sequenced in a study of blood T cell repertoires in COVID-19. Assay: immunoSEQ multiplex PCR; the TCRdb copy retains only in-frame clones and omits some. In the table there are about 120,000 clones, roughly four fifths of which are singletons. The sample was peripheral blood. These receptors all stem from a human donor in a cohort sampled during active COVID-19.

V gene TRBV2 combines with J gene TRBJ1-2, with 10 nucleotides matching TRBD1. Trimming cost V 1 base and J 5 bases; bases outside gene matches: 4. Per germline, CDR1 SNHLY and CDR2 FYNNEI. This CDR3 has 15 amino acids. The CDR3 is CASSEEGQGRYGYTF. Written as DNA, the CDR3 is TGTGCCAGCAGTGAAGAGGGACAGGGGCGGTATGGCTACACCTTC.

Here the CDR3 reads CASSLREGAEAFF. The CDR3 DNA is TGTGCCAGCAGCTTGCGGGAGGGCGCTGAAGCTTTCTTT. The chain joins TRBV5-4 to TRBJ1-1, with D hard to call. V was pared by 1 base and J by 6 bases, with 10 bases between. Germline V lookup: CDR1 SGHNT, CDR2 YYREEE (reference sequence). The CDR3 consists of 13 residues.

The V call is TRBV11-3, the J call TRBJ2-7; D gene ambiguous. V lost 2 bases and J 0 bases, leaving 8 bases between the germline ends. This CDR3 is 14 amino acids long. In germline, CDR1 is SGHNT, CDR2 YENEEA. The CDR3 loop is CASSLLASSYEQYF. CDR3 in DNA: TGTGCCAGCAGCTTACTTGCTAGCTCCTACGAGCAGTACTTC. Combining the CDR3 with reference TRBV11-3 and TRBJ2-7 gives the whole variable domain EAGVVQSPRYKIIEKKQPVAFWCNPISGHNTLYWYLQNLGQGPELLIRYENEEAVDDSQLPKDRFSAERLKGVDSTLKIQPAELGDSAVYLCASSLLASSYEQYFGPGTRLTVT.

CDR3 residues: CASSLAQGRAQTYEQYF. CDR3 coding DNA: TGTGCCAGCAGCTTAGCACAGGGGCGGGCACAAACCTACGAGCAGTACTTC. The chain combines TRBV7-6 with TRBJ2-7, with 7 bases lining up with TRBD1. The germline CDR1 and CDR2 sequences are SGHVS and FNYEAQ. This CDR3 contains 17 residues. With 0 bases clipped from V and 2 bases from J, the junction kept 10 bases outside the gene matches.

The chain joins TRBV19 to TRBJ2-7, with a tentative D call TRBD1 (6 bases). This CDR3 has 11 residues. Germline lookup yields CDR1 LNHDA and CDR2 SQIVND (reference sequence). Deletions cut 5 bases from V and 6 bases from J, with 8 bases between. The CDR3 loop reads CASSGQFEQYF. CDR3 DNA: TGTGCCAGTAGTGGACAGTTCGAGCAGTACTTC.

The CDR3 sequence is CASSEYGGQGTYEQYF. Written as DNA, the CDR3 is TGTGCCAGCAGTGAATATGGTGGACAGGGCACCTACGAGCAGTACTTC. The chain uses TRBV25-1 and TRBJ2-7, with 8 bases matching TRBD1. The CDR3 sequence is 16 residues long. Germline lookup yields CDR1 MGHDK and CDR2 SYGVNS. V lost 0 bases, J lost 2 bases, and 6 bases stayed unmatched.

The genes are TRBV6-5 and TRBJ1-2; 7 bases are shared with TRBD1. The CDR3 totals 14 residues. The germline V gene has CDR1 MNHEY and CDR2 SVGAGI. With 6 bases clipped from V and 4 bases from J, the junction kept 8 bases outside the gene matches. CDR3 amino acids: CASRSGQSFYGYTF. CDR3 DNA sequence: TGTGCCAGCAGGTCGGGACAGTCGTTCTATGGCTACACCTTC.

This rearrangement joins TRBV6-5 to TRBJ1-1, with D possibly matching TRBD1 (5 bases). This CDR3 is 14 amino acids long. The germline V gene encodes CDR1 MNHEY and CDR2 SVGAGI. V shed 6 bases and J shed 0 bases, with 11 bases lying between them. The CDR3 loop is CASSGGLMNTEAFF. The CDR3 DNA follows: TGTGCCAGCAGCGGGGGACTGATGAACACTGAAGCTTTCTTT.

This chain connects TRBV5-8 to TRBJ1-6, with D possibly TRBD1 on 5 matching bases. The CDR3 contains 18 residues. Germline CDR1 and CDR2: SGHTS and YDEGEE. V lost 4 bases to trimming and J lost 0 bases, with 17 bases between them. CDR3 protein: CASSGAWSYSSYNSPLHF. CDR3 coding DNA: TGTGCCAGCAGCGGGGCGTGGAGCTACAGCTCCTATAATTCACCCCTCCACTTT.

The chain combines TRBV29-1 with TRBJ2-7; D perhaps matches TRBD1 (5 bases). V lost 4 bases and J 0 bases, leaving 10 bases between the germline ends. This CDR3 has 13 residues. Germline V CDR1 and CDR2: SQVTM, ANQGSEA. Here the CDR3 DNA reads TGCAGCGTTGGTGGTAGGGGCTCCTACGAGCAGTACTTC. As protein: CSVGGRGSYEQYF.

Here the CDR3 reads CASSDTGTDTQYF. CDR3 bases: TGCGCCAGCAGTGATACGGGCACAGATACGCAGTATTTT. V and J are TRBV10-1 and TRBJ2-3; D is unclear. The CDR3 runs 13 residues. V was shortened by 3 bases and J by 1 base, with 5 bases between the two germline ends. CDR1 is WNHNN, CDR2 SYGVQD, per germline (reference sequence).